These 19 T cell receptor beta chains came from one sample sequenced in a study of T cell repertoires in cytomegalovirus infection. What these receptors recognize is not known. MiXCR was run by TCRdb on the reads, yielding one entry per CDR3 protein. Among a few hundred thousand distinct CDR3 sequences listed, less than 25% were seen once. The sequenced sample was cultured PBMCs, obtained from culture after CMV antigen stimulation. The source of these receptors is a human donor in good health (CMV status not recorded). Some clones in this sample may be carry-over from other donors' samples.

The rearrangement links TRBV7-8 to TRBJ2-5, with D possibly matching TRBD1 (6 bases). Germline V lookup: CDR1 SGHVS, CDR2 FQNEAQ. CDR3 size: 15 residues. With 5 bases removed from V and 5 bases from J, the gap between germline ends came to 18 bases. This chain's CDR3 is CASSPLWGLRETQYF. DNA of the CDR3: TGTGCCAGCAGCCCCCTGTGGGGGCTGAGGGAGACCCAGTACTTC. Complete variable domain (other parts from reference TRBV7-8 and TRBJ2-5): GAGVSQSPRYKVAKRGQDVALRCDPISGHVSLFWYQQALGQGPEFLTYFQNEAQLDKSGLPSDRFFAERPEGSVSTLKIQRTQQEDSAVYLCASSPLWGLRETQYFGPGTRLLVL.

The V gene is TRBV5-1, the J gene TRBJ2-1; 12 bases agree with TRBD2. Trimming at V came to 4 bases and at J to 8 bases, leaving 16 bases not matched to a gene. The CDR3 runs to 18 residues. Per germline, CDR1 SGHRS and CDR2 YFSETQ. The CDR3 region is CASSAGTSGSLGKDEQFF. The CDR3, as DNA: TGCGCCAGCAGCGCCGGGACTAGCGGGTCCCTCGGAAAGGATGAGCAGTTCTTC.

This clonotype was seen a handful of times. The gene calls are TRBV27 and TRBJ1-1; D remains unclear. This CDR3 has 12 residues. Germline CDR1 reads MNHEY; CDR2 reads SMNVEV (reference sequence). Trimming took 3 bases from V and 9 from J, leaving 11 bases between them. In DNA, the CDR3 is TGTGCCAGCAGTTTGACCGGGGAGAAAGCTTTCTTT. Translation: CASSLTGEKAFF.

This clonotype came up many times. The chain joins TRBV7-7 to TRBJ2-1; D gene ambiguous. The CDR3 has 15 amino acids. Trimming took off 5 bases at V and 5 bases at J, with 16 bases between the two ends. From germline, CDR1 is SSHAT and CDR2 FNYEAQ (reference sequence). CDR3 in DNA: TGTGCCAGCAGCCCTGGACCCGGGTCCGACAATGAGCAGTTCTTC. It yields the protein CASSPGPGSDNEQFF.

This clonotype was seen a few times. The rearrangement uses TRBV2 and TRBJ2-1, with TRBD2 matching 14 bases. Germline assignment: CDR1 SNHLY and CDR2 FYNNEI. CDR3 length: 17 residues. CDR3 in DNA: TGTGCTCGCGAGGGAGGTTATGGACTAGCGGGAGGAAATGAGCAGTTCTTC. Protein sequence: CAREGGYGLAGGNEQFF.

This clonotype was observed at least ten times. The rearrangement uses TRBV7-9 and TRBJ1-3, with D hard to call. The germline V gene has CDR1 SEHNR and CDR2 FQNEAQ (reference sequence). V lost 5 bases to trimming and J lost 0 bases, with 11 bases between them. CDR3 length: 15 amino acids. CDR3 DNA: TGTGCCAGCAGCCGTGGACGGCCCTCTGGAAACACCATATATTTT. Amino acids: CASSRGRPSGNTIYF.

This clonotype was seen a few times. The chain links TRBV4-3 to TRBJ1-1, with 7 positions matching TRBD1. Trimming took 6 bases from V and 0 from J; bases not matched to a gene: 7. The germline V gene has CDR1 LGHNA and CDR2 YSLEER. The CDR3 totals 15 residues. DNA of the CDR3: TGCGCCAGCAGGCTAGGGGGCGGCATGAACACTGAAGCTTTCTTT. This sequence encodes CASRLGGGMNTEAFF.

This clonotype was seen a few times. The chain recombines TRBV5-6 with TRBJ1-5; D possibly corresponds to TRBD1 (6 bases). The germline V gene encodes CDR1 SGHDT and CDR2 YYEEEE. Trimming pared 1 base from V and 3 bases from J, leaving 14 bases between. CDR3 length: 16 amino acids. The CDR3, as DNA: TGTGCCAGCAGCTTGATGGCAGGGGTGAACAATCAGCCCCAGCATTTT. This translates into CASSLMAGVNNQPQHF.

This clonotype was observed a few times. The DNA of the CDR3 is TGTGCCAGCAGCCAACTTCAACTTTCATACAATGAGCAGTTCTTC. Translating it yields CASSQLQLSYNEQFF. This chain joins TRBV14 and TRBJ2-1; D remains unclear. V was pared by 2 bases and J by 4 bases, with 12 bases between. Germline V CDR1 and CDR2: SGHDN, FVKESK. This CDR3 spans 15 amino acids. Full variable domain (remainder filled in from reference TRBV14 and TRBJ2-1): EAGVTQFPSHSVIEKGQTVTLRCDPISGHDNLYWYRRVMGKEIKFLLHFVKESKQDESGMPNNRFLAERTGGTYSTLKVQPAELEDSGVYFCASSQLQLSYNEQFFGPGTRLTVL.

The rearrangement links TRBV10-3 to TRBJ1-5; D is undetermined. Per germline, CDR1 ENHRY and CDR2 SYGVKD. The V end was cut by 2 bases, the J end by 2 bases, with 13 bases between. The CDR3 runs 16 residues. As DNA, the CDR3 is TGTGCCATCAGTGAGGGAAGGGTAAGTGGCAATCAGCCCCAGCATTTT. This encodes CAISEGRVSGNQPQHF.

The chain combines TRBV20-1 with TRBJ1-6; 7 bases agree with TRBD1. The CDR3 sequence is 14 residues long. V trimming: 5 bases; J trimming: 1 base; junction bases outside the gene matches: 2. Looked up from germline, CDR1 is DFQATT and CDR2 is SNEGSKA (reference sequence). Written as DNA, the CDR3 is TGCAGTGCTGTACAGGGGTCCTATAATTCACCCCTCCACTTT. This sequence encodes CSAVQGSYNSPLHF.

This CDR3 reads CSARAGPTGQFF. In DNA, the CDR3 is TGCAGTGCTAGAGCCGGGCCTACAGGGCAGTTCTTC. The chain couples TRBV20-1 to TRBJ2-1, with a possible D match to TRBD1 (5 bases). The germline CDR1 and CDR2 sequences are DFQATT and SNEGSKA (reference sequence). The CDR3 sequence is 12 residues long. Trimming shortened V by 1 base and J by 12 bases, and 13 bases separated the two germline ends.

The chain couples TRBV10-3 to TRBJ2-7; a weak D match, TRBD2 (5 bases). Germline CDR1 ENHRY, CDR2 SYGVKD. The CDR3 loop spans 13 amino acids. V gave up 6 bases and J gave up 5 bases, with 14 bases separating them. As DNA, the CDR3 is TGTGCCATCAGGGCGACAACGGGAAACGAGCAGTACTTC. It codes for CAIRATTGNEQYF.

The gene calls are TRBV2 and TRBJ2-2; 8 positions agree with TRBD2. Germline CDR1 and CDR2: SNHLY and FYNNEI. Trimming at V came to 4 bases and at J to 5 bases, leaving 15 bases not matched to a gene. This CDR3 has 18 residues. CDR3 sequence reads: CASSGDEAAGVRTGELFF. CDR3 DNA: TGTGCCAGCAGTGGGGACGAGGCAGCGGGAGTTAGGACCGGGGAGCTGTTTTTT.

The V and J genes are TRBV19 and TRBJ1-5; D is perhaps TRBD1 (5 bases). The germline V gene encodes CDR1 LNHDA and CDR2 SQIVND (reference sequence). The CDR3 sequence is 16 residues long. Trimming stripped 1 base from V and 7 bases from J, with 17 bases between. Here the CDR3 reads CASSIGGAGRIQPQHF. DNA of the CDR3: TGTGCCAGTAGTATAGGTGGAGCAGGGAGGATACAGCCCCAGCATTTT.

Only a few counts were recorded for this clonotype. The chain links TRBV30 to TRBJ2-7, with D possibly called TRBD1 or TRBD2 (5 bases each). This CDR3 contains 14 residues. V was clipped by 4 bases and J by 4 bases, with 17 bases between them. Looked up from germline, CDR1 is GTSNPN and CDR2 is SVGIG (reference sequence). This chain's CDR3 is CAWNTRGVVYEQYF. DNA for the CDR3: TGTGCCTGGAATACCCGAGGGGTGGTATACGAGCAGTACTTC.

The CDR3 loop reads CASSLFTTRGADTQYF. The DNA for the CDR3 is TGTGCCAGCAGCTTATTCACTACCAGGGGGGCGGATACGCAGTATTTT. The J gene is TRBJ2-3, the V gene TRBV7-8; TRBD1 might be the D (7 bases). Germline CDR1 is SGHVS and CDR2 is FQNEAQ. The CDR3 sequence is 16 residues long. V was clipped by 2 bases and J by 6 bases, with 18 bases between them.

This clonotype showed up many times. The V call is TRBV7-8, the J call TRBJ2-5; tentatively, D is TRBD1 or TRBD2 (5 bases each). Germline CDR1 and CDR2: SGHVS and FQNEAQ. V was clipped by 0 bases and J by 4 bases, with 12 bases between them. The length of the CDR3 is 15 residues. The DNA of the CDR3 is TGTGCCAGCAGCTTAGCAGGGACCCTGGGAGAGACCCAGTACTTC. This gives the protein CASSLAGTLGETQYF.

This clonotype was observed once. The chain is built from TRBV20-1 and TRBJ2-1; 9 bases map to TRBD2. This CDR3 comprises 13 residues. The germline V gene has CDR1 DFQATT and CDR2 SNEGSKA (reference sequence). V shed 3 bases and J 8 bases; nucleotides not matched to a gene: 5. This CDR3 is CSASRAGGHEQFF. In DNA, the CDR3 is TGCAGTGCTAGCCGGGCGGGAGGGCATGAGCAGTTCTTC.